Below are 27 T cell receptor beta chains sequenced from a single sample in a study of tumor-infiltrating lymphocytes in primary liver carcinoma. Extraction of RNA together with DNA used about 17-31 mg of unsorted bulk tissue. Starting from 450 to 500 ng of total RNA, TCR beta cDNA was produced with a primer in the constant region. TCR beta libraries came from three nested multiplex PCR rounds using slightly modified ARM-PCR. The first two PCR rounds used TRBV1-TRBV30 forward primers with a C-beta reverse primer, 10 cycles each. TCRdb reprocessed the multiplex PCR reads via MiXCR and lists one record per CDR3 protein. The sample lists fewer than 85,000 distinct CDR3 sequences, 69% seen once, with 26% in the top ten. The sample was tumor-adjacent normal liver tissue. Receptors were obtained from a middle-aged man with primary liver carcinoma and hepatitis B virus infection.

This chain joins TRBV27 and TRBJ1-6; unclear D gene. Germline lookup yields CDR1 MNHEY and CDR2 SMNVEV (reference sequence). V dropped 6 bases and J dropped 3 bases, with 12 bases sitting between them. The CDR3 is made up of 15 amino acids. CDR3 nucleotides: TGTGCCAGCAGAACCGGAGAGAACTATAATTCACCCCTCCACTTT. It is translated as CASRTGENYNSPLHF.

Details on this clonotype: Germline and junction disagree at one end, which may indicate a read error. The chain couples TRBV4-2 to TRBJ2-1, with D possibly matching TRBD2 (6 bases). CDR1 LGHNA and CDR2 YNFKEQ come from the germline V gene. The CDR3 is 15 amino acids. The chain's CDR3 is CASSQDWTTGGEQSF. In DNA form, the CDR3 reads TGTGCCAGCAGCCAAGATTGGACTACCGGCGGTGAACAGTCCTTC.

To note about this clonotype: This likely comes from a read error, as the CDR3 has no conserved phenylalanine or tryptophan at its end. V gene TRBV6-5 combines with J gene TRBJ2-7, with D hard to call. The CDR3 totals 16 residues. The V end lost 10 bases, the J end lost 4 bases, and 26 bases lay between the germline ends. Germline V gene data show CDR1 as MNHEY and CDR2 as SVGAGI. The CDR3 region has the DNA TGTGCCATCAGGCCCGGGCTGGCAGCATCCTTTTACGAGCAGTACTTA. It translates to CAIRPGLAASFYEQYL.

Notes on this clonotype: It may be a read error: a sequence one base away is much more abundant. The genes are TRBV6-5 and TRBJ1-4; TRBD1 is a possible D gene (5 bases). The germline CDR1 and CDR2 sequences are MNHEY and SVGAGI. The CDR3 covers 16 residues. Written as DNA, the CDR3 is TGTGCCAGCAATTACCGGGGGGGGTTCGAGGGGGAAAAACTGTTTTTT. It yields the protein CASNYRGGFEGEKLFF.

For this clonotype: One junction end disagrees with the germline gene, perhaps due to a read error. The CDR3 coding sequence is TGTGCCAGCAGACGCCGTAGCGGCAGCTCCTTCAATGAGCAGTTCTTC. This sequence encodes CASRRRSGSSFNEQFF. The chain carries TRBV7-2 and TRBJ2-1, with D perhaps TRBD2 (6 bases). In germline, CDR1 is SGHTA, CDR2 FQGNSA. The CDR3 sequence is 16 residues long. Full variable domain (outside the CDR3, taken from reference TRBV7-2 and TRBJ2-1): GAGVSQSPSNKVTEKGKDVELRCDPISGHTALYWYRQSLGQGLEFLIYFQGNSAPDKSGLPSDRFSAERTGGSVSTLTIQRTQQEDSAVYLCASRRRSGSSFNEQFFGPGTRLTVL.

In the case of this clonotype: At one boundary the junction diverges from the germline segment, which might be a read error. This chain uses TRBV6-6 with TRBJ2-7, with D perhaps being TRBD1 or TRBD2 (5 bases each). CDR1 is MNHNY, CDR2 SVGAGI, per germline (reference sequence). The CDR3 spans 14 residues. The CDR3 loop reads CASSYSRWDHEEYF. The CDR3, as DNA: TGTGCCAGCAGTTACTCTAGATGGGACCACGAGGAGTACTTC.

CDR3 coding DNA: TGTGCCAGCAGTTTAACATTGGGAGAGACCCAGTACTTC. Protein: CASSLTLGETQYF. This chain joins TRBV12-3 or TRBV12-4 and TRBJ2-5; D unresolved. The V end lost 2 bases, the J end lost 4 bases, and 8 bases lay between the germline ends. This CDR3 has 13 amino acids.

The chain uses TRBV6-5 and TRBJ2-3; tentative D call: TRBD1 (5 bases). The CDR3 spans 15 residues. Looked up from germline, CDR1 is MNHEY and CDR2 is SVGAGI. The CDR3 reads CDNSYFHPGTDTQYF. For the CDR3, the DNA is TGTGACAACAGTTACTTCCATCCAGGGACAGATACGCAGTATTTT.

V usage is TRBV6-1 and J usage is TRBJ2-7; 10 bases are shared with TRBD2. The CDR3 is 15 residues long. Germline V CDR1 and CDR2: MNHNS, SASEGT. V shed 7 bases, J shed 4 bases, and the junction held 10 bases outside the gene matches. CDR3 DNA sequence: TGTGCCAGCACTTCTGGACTAGCGGTACTATACGAGCAGTACTTC. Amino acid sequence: CASTSGLAVLYEQYF.

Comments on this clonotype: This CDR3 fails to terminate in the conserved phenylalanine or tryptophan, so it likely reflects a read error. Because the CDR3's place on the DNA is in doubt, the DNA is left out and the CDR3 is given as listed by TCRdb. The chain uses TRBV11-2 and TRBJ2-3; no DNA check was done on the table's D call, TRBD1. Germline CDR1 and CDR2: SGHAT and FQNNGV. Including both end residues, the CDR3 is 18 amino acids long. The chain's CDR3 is CASSLAGATSSSTDTRYL.

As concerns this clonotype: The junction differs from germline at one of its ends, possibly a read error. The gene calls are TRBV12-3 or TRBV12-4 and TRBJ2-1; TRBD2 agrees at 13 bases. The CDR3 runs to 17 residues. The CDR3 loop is CVSSLGLAGPPYNEQFF. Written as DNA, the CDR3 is TGTGTCAGCAGTCTGGGACTAGCGGGACCTCCCTACAATGAGCAGTTCTTC.

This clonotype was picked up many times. CDR3 nucleotide sequence: TGCGCCAGCAGCCAGAATATCAGGACCGGTTCGAACCCCCAGCATTTT. It is translated as CASSQNIRTGSNPQHF. This rearrangement joins TRBV4-1 to TRBJ1-5; D uncertain. Germline CDR1 MGHRA, CDR2 YSYEKL. CDR3 length: 16 amino acids. V gave up 3 bases and J gave up 10 bases, with 22 bases separating them.

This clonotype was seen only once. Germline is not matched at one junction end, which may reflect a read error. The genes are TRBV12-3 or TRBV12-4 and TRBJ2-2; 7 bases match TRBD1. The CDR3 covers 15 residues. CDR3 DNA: TGTGCCAGCAGCCGTGGACAGGATGGGATCGGGGAGCCGTTTTTT. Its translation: CASSRGQDGIGEPFF.

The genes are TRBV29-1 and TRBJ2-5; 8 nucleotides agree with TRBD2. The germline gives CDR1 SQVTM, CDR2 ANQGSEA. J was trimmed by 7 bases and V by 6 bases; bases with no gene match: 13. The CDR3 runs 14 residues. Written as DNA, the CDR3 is TGCAGCGTGGATTTAGCGGGAAGGAGTGGGACCCAGTACTTC. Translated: CSVDLAGRSGTQYF.

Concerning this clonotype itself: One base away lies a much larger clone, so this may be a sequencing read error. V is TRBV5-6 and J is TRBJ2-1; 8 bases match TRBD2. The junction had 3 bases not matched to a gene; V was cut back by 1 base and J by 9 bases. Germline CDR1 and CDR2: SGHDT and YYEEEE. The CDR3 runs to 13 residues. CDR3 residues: CASSLTSGSEQFF. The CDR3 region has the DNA TGTGCCAGCAGCTTGACTAGCGGCAGTGAGCAGTTCTTC. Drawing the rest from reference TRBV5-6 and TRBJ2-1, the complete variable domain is DAGVTQSPTHLIKTRGQQVTLRCSPKSGHDTVSWYQQALGQGPQFIFQYYEEEERQRGNFPDRFSGHQFPNYSSELNVNALLLGDSALYLCASSLTSGSEQFFGPGTRLTVL.

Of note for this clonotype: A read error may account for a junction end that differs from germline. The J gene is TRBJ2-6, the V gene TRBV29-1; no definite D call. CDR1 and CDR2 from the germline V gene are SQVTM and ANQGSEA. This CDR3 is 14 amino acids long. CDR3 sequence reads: CSVGVQDGTNVLTF. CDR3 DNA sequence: TGCAGCGTTGGGGTCCAAGATGGGACCAACGTCCTGACTTTC. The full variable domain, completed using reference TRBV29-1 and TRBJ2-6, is SAVISQKPSRDICQRGTSLTIQCQVDSQVTMMFWYRQQPGQSLTLIATANQGSEATYESGFVIDKFPISRPNLTFSTLTVSNMSPEDSSIYLCSVGVQDGTNVLTFGAGSRLTVL.

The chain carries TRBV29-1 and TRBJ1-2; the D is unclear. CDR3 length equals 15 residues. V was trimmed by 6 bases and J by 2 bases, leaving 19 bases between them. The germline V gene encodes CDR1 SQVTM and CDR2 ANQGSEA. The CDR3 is CSVIPDNSANYGYTF. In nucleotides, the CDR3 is TGCAGCGTCATACCTGACAACTCGGCAAACTATGGCTACACCTTC.

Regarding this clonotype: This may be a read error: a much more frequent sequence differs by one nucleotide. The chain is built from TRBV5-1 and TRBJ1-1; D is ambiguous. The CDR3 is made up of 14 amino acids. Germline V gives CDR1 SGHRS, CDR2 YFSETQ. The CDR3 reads CATSFWTEDTEAFF. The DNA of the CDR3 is TGCGCCACCAGCTTCTGGACGGAGGACACTGAAGCTTTCTTT.

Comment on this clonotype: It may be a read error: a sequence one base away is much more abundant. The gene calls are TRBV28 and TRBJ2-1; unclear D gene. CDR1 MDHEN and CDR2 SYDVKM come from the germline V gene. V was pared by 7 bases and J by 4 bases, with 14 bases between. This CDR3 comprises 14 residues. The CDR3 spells CASKPLGPYNEQFF. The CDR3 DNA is TGTGCCAGCAAACCACTGGGCCCTTACAATGAGCAGTTCTTC.

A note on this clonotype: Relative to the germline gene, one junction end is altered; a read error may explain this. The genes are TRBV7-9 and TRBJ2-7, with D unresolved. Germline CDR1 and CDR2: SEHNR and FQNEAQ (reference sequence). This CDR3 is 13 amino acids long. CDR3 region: CTSSSDRAYEQYF. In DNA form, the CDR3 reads TGTACCAGCAGTTCGGATAGGGCCTACGAGCAGTACTTC.

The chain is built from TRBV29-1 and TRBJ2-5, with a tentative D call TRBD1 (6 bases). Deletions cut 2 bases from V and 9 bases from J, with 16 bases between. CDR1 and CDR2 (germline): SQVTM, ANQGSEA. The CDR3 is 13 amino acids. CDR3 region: CSVERDIQDAQYF. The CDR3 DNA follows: TGCAGCGTTGAAAGGGACATACAAGATGCCCAGTACTTC.

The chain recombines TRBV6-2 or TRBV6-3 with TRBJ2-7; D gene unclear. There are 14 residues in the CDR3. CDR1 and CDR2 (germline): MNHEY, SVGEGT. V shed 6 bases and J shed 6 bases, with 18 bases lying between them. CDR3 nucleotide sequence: TGTGCCAGCAGATGGGAAGGAGCCGTAAGCGAGCAGTACTTC. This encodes CASRWEGAVSEQYF.

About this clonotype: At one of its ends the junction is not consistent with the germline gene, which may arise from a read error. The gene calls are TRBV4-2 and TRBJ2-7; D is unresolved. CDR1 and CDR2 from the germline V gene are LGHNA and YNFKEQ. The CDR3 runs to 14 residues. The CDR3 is CVSTEGLSSYEQYF. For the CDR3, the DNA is TGTGTCAGCACGGAAGGCTTGAGTTCCTACGAGCAGTATTTC.

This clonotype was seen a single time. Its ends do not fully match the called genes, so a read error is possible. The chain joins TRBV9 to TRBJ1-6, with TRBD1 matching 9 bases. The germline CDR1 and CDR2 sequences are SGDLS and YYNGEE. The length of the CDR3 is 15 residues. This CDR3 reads CANSGGTGRNSPLHF. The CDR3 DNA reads TGTGCCAACAGCGGAGGGACAGGGCGGAATTCACCCCTCCACTTT. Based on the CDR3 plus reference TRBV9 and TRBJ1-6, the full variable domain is DSGVTQTPKHLITATGQRVTLRCSPRSGDLSVYWYQQSLDQGLQFLIQYYNGEERAKGNILERFSAQQFPDLHSELNLSSLELGDSALYFCANSGGTGRNSPLHFGNGTRLTVT.

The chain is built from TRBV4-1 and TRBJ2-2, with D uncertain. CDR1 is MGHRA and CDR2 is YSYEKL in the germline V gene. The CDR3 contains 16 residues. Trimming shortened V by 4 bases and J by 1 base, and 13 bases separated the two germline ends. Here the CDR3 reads CASSPGEGLNTGELFF. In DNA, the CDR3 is TGCGCCAGCAGCCCAGGAGAAGGCCTGAACACCGGGGAGCTGTTTTTT.

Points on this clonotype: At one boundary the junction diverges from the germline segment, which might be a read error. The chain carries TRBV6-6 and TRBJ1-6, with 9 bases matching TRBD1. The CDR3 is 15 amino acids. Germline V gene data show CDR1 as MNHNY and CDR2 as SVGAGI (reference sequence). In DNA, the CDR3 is TGTGTCAGCAGTCTCGGGACAGGGCGCAATTTACCCCTCCACTTT. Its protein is CVSSLGTGRNLPLHF.

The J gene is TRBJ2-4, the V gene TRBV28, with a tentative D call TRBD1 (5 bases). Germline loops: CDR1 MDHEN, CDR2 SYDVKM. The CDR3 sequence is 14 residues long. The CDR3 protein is CVGRVQGSQNVKYF. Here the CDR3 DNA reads TGTGTCGGCAGGGTTCAGGGATCCCAAAACGTTAAGTACTTC.